The rows below give T cell receptor beta chains drawn from one sample of a study of T-cell reconstitution after alpha-beta-depleted transplantation in children. Via MiXCR, TCRdb re-called the PCR reads, giving one row per CDR3 protein. The sample carries some 180,000 distinct CDR3 sequences, about 6.6% recorded once. The input for sequencing was PBMCs, taken before TCRalphabeta/CD19-depleted stem cell transplant. The receptors shown here come from a boy under 10 years old with acute lymphoblastic leukemia, due to receive a stem cell transplant. The CDR3 runs from the conserved cysteine through the conserved F or W. The D gene is left open where the match is weak. A row's size may be missing; if present it is once, few, many or a size class.

TRBJ1-6	.	many	TRBV12-3/TRBV12-4	TGTGCCAGCAGTTTTGGATCCAGCTCCTATAATTCACCCCTCCACTTT	CASSFGSSSYNSPLHF
TRBJ2-7	.	many	TRBV29-1	TGCAGCGTTGAAGATCCGGAAGGCTACGAGCAGTACTTC	CSVEDPEGYEQYF
TRBJ2-7	.	many	TRBV5-1	TGCGCCAGCAGCTCTCGAGTTAAGGCGGGATTCGCCTACGAGCAGTACTTC	CASSSRVKAGFAYEQYF
TRBJ2-1	TRBD1	many	TRBV27	TGTGCCAGCAGTCTCGGGACAGGGGTCAATGAGCAGTTCTTC	CASSLGTGVNEQFF
TRBJ2-7	TRBD2	many	TRBV19	TGTGCCAGTAGTACGGCGGGAGGGCCAAAGCAGTACTTC	CASSTAGGPKQYF
TRBJ2-3	.	many	TRBV3-1	TGTGCCAGCAGCCAAGATGTTGGCAGCACAGATACGCAGTATTTT	CASSQDVGSTDTQYF
TRBJ2-5	.	.	TRBV20-1	TGCAGTGCTAGCGAGGGGTTAGGGGCAGGGACCCAGTACTTC	CSASEGLGAGTQYF
TRBJ2-5	.	many	TRBV7-9	TGTGCCAGCAGCTTAAACCGGCCGACCCGGGAGACCCAGTACTTC	CASSLNRPTRETQYF
TRBJ1-1	.	many	TRBV20-1	TGCAGTGCTAGATCAGGGATCACTGAAGCTTTCTTT	CSARSGITEAFF
TRBJ1-1	.	few	TRBV10-2	TGCGCCAGCAGTGAACCCGGAACACGGGTTCTTGAAGCTTTCTTT	CASSEPGTRVLEAFF
TRBJ2-3	.	many	TRBV9	TGTGCCAGCACTCCAGACGGGGTTTCGCAGTATTTT	CASTPDGVSQYF
TRBJ1-5	TRBD1	few	TRBV28	TGTGCCAGCAGTTTGATTGCAGGGGGGAATAGCAATCAGCCCCAGCATTTT	CASSLIAGGNSNQPQHF
TRBJ2-5	TRBD2	few	TRBV6-2/TRBV6-3	TGTGCCAGCAGTACGGAATATACAACCGGGACTAGCGGGATGAACCAAGAGACCCAGTACTTC	CASSTEYTTGTSGMNQETQYF
TRBJ2-2	TRBD2	.	TRBV3-1	TGTGCCAGCAGCAAGCCGGGACTAGTTAGTCTCGGTTTGCCCGGGGAGCTGTTTTTT	CASSKPGLVSLGLPGELFF
TRBJ1-5	.	.	TRBV5-5	TGTGCCAGCAGCCCGTCGCAGGGAAGCAATCAGCCCCAGCATTTT	CASSPSQGSNQPQHF
TRBJ2-3	TRBD2	many	TRBV4-2	TGTGCCAGCAGCCAACCGGGGGGAGATACGCAGTATTTT	CASSQPGGDTQYF
TRBJ2-3	.	many	TRBV5-1	TGCGCCAGCGGCAAACTAGACCAAGATACGCAGTATTTT	CASGKLDQDTQYF
TRBJ2-7	.	many	TRBV6-2/TRBV6-3	TGTGCCAGCAGTTACTCGGGCGGGGGCTACTACGAGCAGTACTTC	CASSYSGGGYYEQYF
TRBJ2-7	.	many	TRBV7-9	TGTGCCAGCAGCTTAGACCCCGAGCAGTACTTC	CASSLDPEQYF
TRBJ2-1	TRBD1	few	TRBV6-4	TGTGCCAGCAGTGGGGACAGCCTTACAAAGGAGCAGTTCTTC	CASSGDSLTKEQFF
TRBJ1-5	TRBD1	many	TRBV18	TGTGCCAGCTCAGGGACAGATAGCAATCAGCCCCAGCATTTT	CASSGTDSNQPQHF
TRBJ2-3	TRBD2	few	TRBV3-1	TGTGCCAGCAGCCTGAAGCGTGGGAGGGTCACAGATACGCAGTATTTT	CASSLKRGRVTDTQYF
TRBJ1-1	.	few	TRBV27	TGTGCCAGCAAAGGGAGGGGCGCGGACACTGAAGCTTTCTTT	CASKGRGADTEAFF
TRBJ2-1	TRBD1	many	TRBV6-2/TRBV6-3	TGTGCCAGCTTGGGACAGCCAAATGAGCAGTTCTTC	CASLGQPNEQFF
TRBJ2-7	TRBD1	many	TRBV4-3	TGCGCCAGCAGCCAAAGGGACAGGGTGAACGAGCAGTACTTC	CASSQRDRVNEQYF
TRBJ1-1	TRBD1	many	TRBV29-1	TGCAGCGTTGCACCCGCCCTAGGACAGGTTGAAGCTTTCTTT	CSVAPALGQVEAFF
TRBJ2-2	TRBD2	few	TRBV28	TGTGCCAGCAGTTTCGGCGGGAGAGGAACCGGGGAGCTGTTTTTT	CASSFGGRGTGELFF
TRBJ2-5	TRBD1	.	TRBV11-2	TGTGCCAGCAGCTTATCACAGGGGGCCACAGCCAAGGAGACCCAGTACTTC	CASSLSQGATAKETQYF
TRBJ2-7	.	.	TRBV14	TGTGCCAGCAGCCAATTTCAGACCGACGAGCAGTACTTC	CASSQFQTDEQYF
TRBJ2-5	.	few	TRBV5-1	TGCGCCAGCAGCTTGCTCCCAGGGGCAGAGACCCAGTACTTC	CASSLLPGAETQYF
TRBJ2-7	.	.	TRBV7-2	TGTGCCAGCAGCATAAATCGGGAGCAGTACTTC	CASSINREQYF
TRBJ1-1	TRBD1	.	TRBV7-9	TGTGCCAGCAACCTGGGACAGGGATGGACTGAAGCTTTCTTT	CASNLGQGWTEAFF
TRBJ2-6	.	few	TRBV7-9	TGTGCCAGCAGCTTCCCCAGCTTGGGGGCCAACGTCCTGACTTTC	CASSFPSLGANVLTF
TRBJ1-4	.	.	TRBV4-1	TGCGCCAGCAGCCAGCCCCGGGGGAGGAAGGAAAAACTGTTTTTT	CASSQPRGRKEKLFF
TRBJ2-7	.	.	TRBV5-1	TGCGCCAGCAGGACCGATTCCTACGAGCAGTACTTC	CASRTDSYEQYF
TRBJ2-7	TRBD2	few	TRBV11-1	TGTGCCAGCAGCAACCTAGGACTAGCGGGGGAACAACACTACGAGCAGTACTTC	CASSNLGLAGEQHYEQYF
TRBJ2-7	TRBD1	once	TRBV7-8	TGTGCCAGCAGCCCAGCCGGGACAGGGTATTCGGTCGAGCAGTACTTC	CASSPAGTGYSVEQYF
TRBJ2-1	.	many	TRBV4-3	TGCGCCAGCAGCCAAGGGAGTGGGCGGTCTACCTACAATGAGCAGTTCTTC	CASSQGSGRSTYNEQFF
TRBJ2-1	.	many	TRBV7-9	TGTGCCAGCAGCTTAGGCCAGAAATACAATGAGCAGTTCTTC	CASSLGQKYNEQFF
TRBJ2-2	TRBD1	few	TRBV28	TGTGCCAGCAGTTCCGGGACAGGGGGGACATTAAACACCGGGGAGCTGTTTTTT	CASSSGTGGTLNTGELFF
TRBJ2-3	.	many	TRBV11-2	TGTGCCAGCAGCTTAGATCGTCCCGGCAGGGGGGTTCGAGATACGCAGTATTTT	CASSLDRPGRGVRDTQYF
TRBJ1-2	.	many	TRBV24-1	TGTGCCACCCAGGGGGGCTACACCTTC	CATQGGYTF
TRBJ1-1	TRBD1	.	TRBV4-2	TGTGCCAGCAGCCTAAAAAAACTTGACAGGGTATCTGAAGCTTTCTTT	CASSLKKLDRVSEAFF
TRBJ2-3	.	few	TRBV6-4	TGTGCCAGCAGTGACGGGGCTCCTAGCACAGATACGCAGTATTTT	CASSDGAPSTDTQYF
TRBJ2-1	.	few	TRBV11-2	TGTGCCAGCAGCCCCGGGGGACCGAACAATGAGCAGTTCTTC	CASSPGGPNNEQFF
TRBJ1-5	TRBD1	.	TRBV5-5	TGTGCCAGCAGCCAGACAGGGCTACTCAATCAGCCCCAGCATTTT	CASSQTGLLNQPQHF
TRBJ2-2	.	medium-sized	TRBV5-1	TGCGCCAGCAGCTTGCCGGCAGGGAACACCGGGGAGCTGTTTTTT	CASSLPAGNTGELFF
TRBJ2-2	.	.	TRBV27	TGTGCCAGCAGCCCCCGAGGGGGGTCAGGCGGGGAGCTGTTTTTT	CASSPRGGSGGELFF
TRBJ2-1	TRBD2	many	TRBV3-1	TGTGCCAGCAGCCAAGTGACCGAACTAGCGGGAGGGTTCAATGAGCAGTTCTTC	CASSQVTELAGGFNEQFF
TRBJ2-5	.	many	TRBV20-1	TGCAGTGCTAGTCCTGGGCGGAACCAAGATACCCAGTACTTC	CSASPGRNQDTQYF
TRBJ2-1	.	many	TRBV7-3	TGTGCCAGCAGCTTAAGGGGTCAGGGGCTTTTAAATGAGCAGTTCTTC	CASSLRGQGLLNEQFF
TRBJ2-3	.	.	TRBV5-1	TGCGCCAGCAGCTGGTCGGTGGGATTCACAGATACGCAGTATTTT	CASSWSVGFTDTQYF
TRBJ2-1	.	many	TRBV7-2	TGTGCCAGCAGCTTTACCCTAGCGCTGGGGAATGAGCAGTTCTTC	CASSFTLALGNEQFF